The source of this T cell receptor (beta chain) is a study of cytomegalovirus exposure and HLA in healthy donors. CDR1 and CDR2 from the germline V gene are MNHNY and SVGAGI (reference sequence). V was pared by 4 bases and J by 0 bases, with 7 bases between. The CDR3 totals 14 residues. TCRdb's copy holds only in-frame clones and misses some; the assay was immunoSEQ multiplex PCR. The sample includes 300,000 or so clones, 88% of them seen just once. The V call is TRBV6-6, the J call TRBJ1-5; no firm D call. The sequencing input was PBMCs. The TCR was taken from a man aged 25-45 years in good health and CMV-seronegative. The CDR3 region has the DNA TGTGCCAGCAGTTTCGGGGATAGCAATCAGCCCCAGCATTTT. Protein product: CASSFGDSNQPQHF.